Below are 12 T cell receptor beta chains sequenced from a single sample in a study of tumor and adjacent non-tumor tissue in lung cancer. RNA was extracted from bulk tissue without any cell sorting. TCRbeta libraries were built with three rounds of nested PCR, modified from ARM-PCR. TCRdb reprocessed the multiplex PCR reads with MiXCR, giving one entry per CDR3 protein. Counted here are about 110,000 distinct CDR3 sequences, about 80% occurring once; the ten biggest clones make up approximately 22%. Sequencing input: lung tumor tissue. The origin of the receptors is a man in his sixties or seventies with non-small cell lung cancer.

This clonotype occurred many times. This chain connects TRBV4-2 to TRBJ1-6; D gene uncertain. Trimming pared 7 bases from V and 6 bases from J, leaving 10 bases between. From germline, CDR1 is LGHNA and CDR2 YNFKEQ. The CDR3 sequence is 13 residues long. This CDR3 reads CASKTGGNSPLHF. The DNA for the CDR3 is TGTGCCAGCAAGACCGGCGGTAATTCACCCCTCCACTTT.

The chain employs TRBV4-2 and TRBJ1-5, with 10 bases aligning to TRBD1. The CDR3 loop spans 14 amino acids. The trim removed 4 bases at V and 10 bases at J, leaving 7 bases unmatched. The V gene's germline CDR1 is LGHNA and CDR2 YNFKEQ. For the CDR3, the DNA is TGTGCCAGCAGCCTTCAAGGGACAGGGGATCCCCAGCATTTT. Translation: CASSLQGTGDPQHF.

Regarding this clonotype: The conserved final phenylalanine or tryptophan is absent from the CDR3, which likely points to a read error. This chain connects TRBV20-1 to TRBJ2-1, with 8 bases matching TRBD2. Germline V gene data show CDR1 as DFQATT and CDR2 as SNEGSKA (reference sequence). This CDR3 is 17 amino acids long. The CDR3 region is CSVRDPSVSGAYNEQFY. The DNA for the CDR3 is TGCAGTGTTAGAGATCCCTCCGTTAGCGGGGCCTACAATGAGCAGTTCTAC.

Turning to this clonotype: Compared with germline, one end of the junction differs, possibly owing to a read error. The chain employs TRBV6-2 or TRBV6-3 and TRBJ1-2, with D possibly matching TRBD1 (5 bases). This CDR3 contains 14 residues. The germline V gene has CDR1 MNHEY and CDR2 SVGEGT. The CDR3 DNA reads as TGTGCCAGCAGACCAAGACAGTCTAGGAATGGCAACACCTTC. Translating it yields CASRPRQSRNGNTF.

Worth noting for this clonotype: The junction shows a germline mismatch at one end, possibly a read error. The CDR3 region is CVSSQDGTFAYEQYF. DNA of the CDR3: TGCGTCAGCAGCCAAGATGGGACCTTCGCCTACGAGCAATACTTC. The V call is TRBV4-1, the J call TRBJ2-7; D possibly uses TRBD1 or TRBD2 (5 bases each). Germline CDR1 and CDR2: MGHRA and YSYEKL. The CDR3 totals 15 residues.

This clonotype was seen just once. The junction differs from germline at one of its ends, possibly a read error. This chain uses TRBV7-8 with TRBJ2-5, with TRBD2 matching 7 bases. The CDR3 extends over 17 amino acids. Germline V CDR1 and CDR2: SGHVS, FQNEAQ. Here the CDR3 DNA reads TGTGCCAGCAGCTTAGCGTCGAGCGGAACTCGGGGGGAGACCCAGTGCTTC. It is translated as CASSLASSGTRGETQCF.

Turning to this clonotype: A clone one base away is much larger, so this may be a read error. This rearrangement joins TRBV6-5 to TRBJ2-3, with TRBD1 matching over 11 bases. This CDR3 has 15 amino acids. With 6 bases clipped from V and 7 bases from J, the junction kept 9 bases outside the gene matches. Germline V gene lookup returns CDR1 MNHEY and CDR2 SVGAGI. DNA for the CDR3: TGTGCCAGCAGCCGGACAGGGGGCGAGTGGAATACGCAGTATTTT. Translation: CASSRTGGEWNTQYF.

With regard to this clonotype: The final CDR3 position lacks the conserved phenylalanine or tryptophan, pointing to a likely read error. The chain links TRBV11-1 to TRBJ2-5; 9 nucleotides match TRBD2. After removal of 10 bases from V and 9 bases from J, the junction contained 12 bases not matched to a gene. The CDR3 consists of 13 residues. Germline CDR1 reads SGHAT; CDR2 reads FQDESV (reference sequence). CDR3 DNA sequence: TGTGCCAACAGATTAGCGCGGGGGGGATCCCAGTACTAC. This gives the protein CANRLARGGSQYY.

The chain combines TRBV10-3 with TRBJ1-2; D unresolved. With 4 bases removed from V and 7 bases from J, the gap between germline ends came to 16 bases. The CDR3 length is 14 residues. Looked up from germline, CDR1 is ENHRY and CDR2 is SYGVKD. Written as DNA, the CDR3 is TGTGCCATCAGTGGGGAGACAAATTCCAGTGGCTACACCTTC. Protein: CAISGETNSSGYTF.

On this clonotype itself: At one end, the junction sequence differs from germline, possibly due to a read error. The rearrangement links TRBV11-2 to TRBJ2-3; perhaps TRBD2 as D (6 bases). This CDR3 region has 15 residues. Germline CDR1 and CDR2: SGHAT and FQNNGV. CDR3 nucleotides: TGTGCCAGCGGCTTATCGCCCGGCGGGGCAGATACGCAGTATTTT. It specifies CASGLSPGGADTQYF. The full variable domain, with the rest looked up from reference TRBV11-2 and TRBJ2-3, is EAGVAQSPRYKIIEKRQSVAFWCNPISGHATLYWYQQILGQGPKLLIQFQNNGVVDDSQLPKDRFSAERLKGVDSTLKIQPAKLEDSAVYLCASGLSPGGADTQYFGPGTRLTVL.

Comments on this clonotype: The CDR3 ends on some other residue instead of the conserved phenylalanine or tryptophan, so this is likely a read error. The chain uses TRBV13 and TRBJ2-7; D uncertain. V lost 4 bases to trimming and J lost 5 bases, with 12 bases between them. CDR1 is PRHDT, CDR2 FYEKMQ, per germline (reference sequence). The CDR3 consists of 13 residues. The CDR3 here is CASSSTKADEQYI. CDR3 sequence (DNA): TGTGCCAGCAGCTCAACCAAGGCGGACGAGCAGTACATC.

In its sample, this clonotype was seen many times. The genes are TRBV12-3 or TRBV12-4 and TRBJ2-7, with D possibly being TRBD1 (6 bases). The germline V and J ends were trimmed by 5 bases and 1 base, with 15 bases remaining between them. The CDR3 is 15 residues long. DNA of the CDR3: TGTGCCAGCAGTAGGTTCCAGGGGTATTCCTACGAGCAGTACTTC. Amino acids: CASSRFQGYSYEQYF.